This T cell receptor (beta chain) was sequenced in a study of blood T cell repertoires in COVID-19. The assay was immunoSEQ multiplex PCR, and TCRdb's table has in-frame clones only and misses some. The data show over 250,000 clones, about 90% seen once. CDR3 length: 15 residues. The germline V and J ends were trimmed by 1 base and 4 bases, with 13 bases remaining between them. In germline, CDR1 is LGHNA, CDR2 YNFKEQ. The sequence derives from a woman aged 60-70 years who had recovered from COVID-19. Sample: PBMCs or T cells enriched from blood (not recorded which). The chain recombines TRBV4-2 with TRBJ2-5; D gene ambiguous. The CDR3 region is CASSQGLQVGETQYF. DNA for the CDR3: TGTGCCAGCAGCCAAGGTCTTCAGGTGGGAGAGACCCAGTACTTC.